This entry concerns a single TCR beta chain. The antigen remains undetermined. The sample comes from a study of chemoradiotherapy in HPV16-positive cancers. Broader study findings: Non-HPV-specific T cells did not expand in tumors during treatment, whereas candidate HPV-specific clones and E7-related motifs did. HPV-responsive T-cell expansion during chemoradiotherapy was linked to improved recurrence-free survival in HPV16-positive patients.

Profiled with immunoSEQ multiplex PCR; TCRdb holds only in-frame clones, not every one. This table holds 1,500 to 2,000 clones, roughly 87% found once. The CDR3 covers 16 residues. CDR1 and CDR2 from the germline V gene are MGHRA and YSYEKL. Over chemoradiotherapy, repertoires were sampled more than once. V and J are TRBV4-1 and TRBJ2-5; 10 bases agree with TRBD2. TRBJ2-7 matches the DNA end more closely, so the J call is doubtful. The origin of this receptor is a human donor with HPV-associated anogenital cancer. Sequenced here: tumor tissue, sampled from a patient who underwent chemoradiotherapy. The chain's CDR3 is CASSQEEAGGLSEQYF. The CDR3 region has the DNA TGCGCCAGCAGCCAAGAAGAAGCGGGGGGGCTTAGCGAGCAGTACTTC.